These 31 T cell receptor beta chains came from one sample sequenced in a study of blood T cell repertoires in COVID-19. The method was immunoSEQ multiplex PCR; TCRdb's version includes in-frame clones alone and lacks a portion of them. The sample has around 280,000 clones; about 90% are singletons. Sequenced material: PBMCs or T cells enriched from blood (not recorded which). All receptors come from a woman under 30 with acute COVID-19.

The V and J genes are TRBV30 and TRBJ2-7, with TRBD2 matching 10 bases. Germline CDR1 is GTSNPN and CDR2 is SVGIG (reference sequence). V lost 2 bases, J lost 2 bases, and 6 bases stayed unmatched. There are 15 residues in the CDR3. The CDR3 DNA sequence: TGTGCCTGGAGTCCGGGACTAGCGCCCACCTACGAGCAGTACTTC. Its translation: CAWSPGLAPTYEQYF. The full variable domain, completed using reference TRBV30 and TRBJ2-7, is SQTIHQWPATLVQPVGSPLSLECTVEGTSNPNLYWYRQAAGRGLQLLFYSVGIGQISSEVPQNLSASRPQDRQFILSSKKLLLSDSGFYLCAWSPGLAPTYEQYFGPGTRLTVT.

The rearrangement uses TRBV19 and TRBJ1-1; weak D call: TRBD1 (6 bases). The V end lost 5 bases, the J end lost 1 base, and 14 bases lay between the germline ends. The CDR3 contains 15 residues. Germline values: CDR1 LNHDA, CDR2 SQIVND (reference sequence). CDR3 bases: TGTGCCAGTAGTGCCGGACAGTACTCGAACACTGAAGCTTTCTTT. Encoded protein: CASSAGQYSNTEAFF.

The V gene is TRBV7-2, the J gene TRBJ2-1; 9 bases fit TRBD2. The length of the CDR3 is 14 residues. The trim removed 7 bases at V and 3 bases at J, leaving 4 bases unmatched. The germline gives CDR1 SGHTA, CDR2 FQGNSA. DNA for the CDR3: TGTGCCAGCACGCTAGCGGGATTCTACAATGAGCAGTTCTTC. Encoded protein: CASTLAGFYNEQFF.

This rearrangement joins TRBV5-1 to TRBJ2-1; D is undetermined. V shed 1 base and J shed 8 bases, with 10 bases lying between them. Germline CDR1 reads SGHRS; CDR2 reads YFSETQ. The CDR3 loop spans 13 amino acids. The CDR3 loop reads CASSLYSSDEQFF. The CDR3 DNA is TGCGCCAGCAGCTTGTATAGCAGCGATGAGCAGTTCTTC.

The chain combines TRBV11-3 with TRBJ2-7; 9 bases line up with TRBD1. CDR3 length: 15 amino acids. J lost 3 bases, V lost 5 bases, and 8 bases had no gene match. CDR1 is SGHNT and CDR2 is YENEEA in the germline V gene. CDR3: CASSRMPGQGYEQYF. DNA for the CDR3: TGTGCCAGCAGCCGAATGCCGGGACAGGGCTACGAGCAGTACTTC.

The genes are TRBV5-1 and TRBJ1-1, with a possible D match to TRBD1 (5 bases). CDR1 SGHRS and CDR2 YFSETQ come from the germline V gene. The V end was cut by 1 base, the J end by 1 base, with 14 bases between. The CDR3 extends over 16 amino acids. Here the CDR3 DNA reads TGCGCCAGCAGCTTGTTTCTGCAGGGCGGGAACACTGAAGCTTTCTTT. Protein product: CASSLFLQGGNTEAFF.

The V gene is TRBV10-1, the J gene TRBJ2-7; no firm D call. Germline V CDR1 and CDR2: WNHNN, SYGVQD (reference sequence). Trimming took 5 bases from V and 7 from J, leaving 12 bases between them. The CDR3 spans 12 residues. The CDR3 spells CASSRLPDEQYF. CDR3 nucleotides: TGCGCCAGCAGTCGGTTACCTGATGAGCAGTACTTC.

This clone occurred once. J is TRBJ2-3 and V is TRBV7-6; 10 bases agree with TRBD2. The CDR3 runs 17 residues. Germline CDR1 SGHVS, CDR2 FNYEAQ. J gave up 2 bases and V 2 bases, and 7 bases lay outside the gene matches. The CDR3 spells CASSLWLAGDPTDTQYF. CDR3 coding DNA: TGTGCCAGCAGCTTATGGCTAGCGGGAGACCCCACAGATACGCAGTATTTT.

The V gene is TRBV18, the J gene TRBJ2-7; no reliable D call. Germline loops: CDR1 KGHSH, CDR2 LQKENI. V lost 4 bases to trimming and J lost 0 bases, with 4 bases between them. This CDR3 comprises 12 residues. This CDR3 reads CASSRSSYEQYF. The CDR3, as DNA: TGTGCCAGCTCACGGAGCTCCTACGAGCAGTACTTC.

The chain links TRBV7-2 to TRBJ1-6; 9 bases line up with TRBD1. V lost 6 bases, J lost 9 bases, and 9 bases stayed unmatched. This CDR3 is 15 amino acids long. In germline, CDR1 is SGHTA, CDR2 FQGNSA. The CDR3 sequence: CASSPNRGRGSPLHF. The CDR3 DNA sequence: TGTGCCAGCAGTCCTAACAGGGGGCGCGGTTCACCCCTCCACTTT.

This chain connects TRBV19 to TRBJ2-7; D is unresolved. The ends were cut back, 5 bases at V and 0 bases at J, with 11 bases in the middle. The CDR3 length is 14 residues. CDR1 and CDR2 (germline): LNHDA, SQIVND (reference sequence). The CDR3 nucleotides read TGTGCCAGTAGTGAGCCCTCTAGCTCCTACGAGCAGTACTTC. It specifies CASSEPSSSYEQYF.

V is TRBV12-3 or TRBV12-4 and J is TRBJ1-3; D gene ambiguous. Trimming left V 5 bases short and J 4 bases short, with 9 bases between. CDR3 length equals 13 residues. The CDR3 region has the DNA TGTGCCAGCAGTCCTAAGAGAGGAAACACCATATATTTT. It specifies CASSPKRGNTIYF.

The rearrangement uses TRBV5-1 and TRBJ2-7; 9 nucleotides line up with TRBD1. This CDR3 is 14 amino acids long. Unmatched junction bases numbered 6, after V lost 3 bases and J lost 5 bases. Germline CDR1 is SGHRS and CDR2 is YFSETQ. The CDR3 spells CASSYDRGKDEQYF. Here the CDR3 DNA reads TGCGCCAGCAGCTATGACAGGGGGAAAGACGAGCAGTACTTC.

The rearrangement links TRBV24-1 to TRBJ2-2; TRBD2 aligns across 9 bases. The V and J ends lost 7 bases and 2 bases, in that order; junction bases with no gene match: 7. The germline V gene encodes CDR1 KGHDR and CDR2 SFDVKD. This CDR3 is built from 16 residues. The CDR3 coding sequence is TGTGCCACCAGGAGGAAAGCGGGAGGAAACACCGGGGAGCTGTTTTTT. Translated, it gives CATRRKAGGNTGELFF.

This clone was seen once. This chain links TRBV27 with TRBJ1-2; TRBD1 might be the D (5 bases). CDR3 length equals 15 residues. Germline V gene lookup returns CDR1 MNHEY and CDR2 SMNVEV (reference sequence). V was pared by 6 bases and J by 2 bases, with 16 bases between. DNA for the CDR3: TGTGCCAGCAGGCCGCCGGGGGTTGGGAACTATGGCTACACCTTC. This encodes CASRPPGVGNYGYTF.

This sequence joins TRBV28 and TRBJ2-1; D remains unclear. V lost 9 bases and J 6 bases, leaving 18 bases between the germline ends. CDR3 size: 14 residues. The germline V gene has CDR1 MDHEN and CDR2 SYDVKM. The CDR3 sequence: CASQPTPPRNEQFF. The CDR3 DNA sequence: TGTGCCAGTCAACCTACCCCCCCGCGCAATGAGCAGTTCTTC. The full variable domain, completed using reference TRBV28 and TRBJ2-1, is DVKVTQSSRYLVKRTGEKVFLECVQDMDHENMFWYRQDPGLGLRLIYFSYDVKMKEKGDIPEGYSVSREKKERFSLILESASTNQTSMYLCASQPTPPRNEQFFGPGTRLTVL.

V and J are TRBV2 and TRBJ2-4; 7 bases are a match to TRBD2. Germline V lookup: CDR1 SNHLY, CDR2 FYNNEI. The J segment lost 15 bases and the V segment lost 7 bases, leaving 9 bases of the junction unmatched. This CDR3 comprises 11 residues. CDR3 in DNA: TGTGCCAGCACCGGGGATCCGGGAGGGTACTTC. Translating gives CASTGDPGGYF.

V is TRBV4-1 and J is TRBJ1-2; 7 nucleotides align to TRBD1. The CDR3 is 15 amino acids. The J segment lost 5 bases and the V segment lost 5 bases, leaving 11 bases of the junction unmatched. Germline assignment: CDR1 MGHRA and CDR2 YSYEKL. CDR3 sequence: CASSVQTGSIYGYTF. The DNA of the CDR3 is TGCGCCAGCAGCGTACAGACAGGGTCTATTTATGGCTACACCTTC.

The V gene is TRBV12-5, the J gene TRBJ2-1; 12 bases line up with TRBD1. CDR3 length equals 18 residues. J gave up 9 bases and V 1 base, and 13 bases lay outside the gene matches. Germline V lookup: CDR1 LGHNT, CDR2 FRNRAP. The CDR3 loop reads CASGLAYLRDRGLREQFF. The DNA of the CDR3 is TGTGCTAGTGGTTTGGCCTACCTTCGGGACAGGGGGCTACGTGAGCAGTTCTTC.

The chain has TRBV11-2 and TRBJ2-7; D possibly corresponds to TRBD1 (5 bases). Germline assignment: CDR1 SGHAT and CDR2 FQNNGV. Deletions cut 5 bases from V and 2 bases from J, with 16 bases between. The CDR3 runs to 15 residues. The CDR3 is CASSRTRTQPYEQYF. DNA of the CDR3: TGTGCCAGCAGCCGTACCCGGACACAGCCCTACGAGCAGTACTTC.

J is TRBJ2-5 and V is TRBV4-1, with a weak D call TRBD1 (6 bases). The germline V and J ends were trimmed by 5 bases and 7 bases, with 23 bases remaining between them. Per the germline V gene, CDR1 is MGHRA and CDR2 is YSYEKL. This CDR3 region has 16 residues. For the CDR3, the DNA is TGCGCCAGCAGCGAAAATTCCGGGACAACCCGGCGGACCCAGTACTTC. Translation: CASSENSGTTRRTQYF.

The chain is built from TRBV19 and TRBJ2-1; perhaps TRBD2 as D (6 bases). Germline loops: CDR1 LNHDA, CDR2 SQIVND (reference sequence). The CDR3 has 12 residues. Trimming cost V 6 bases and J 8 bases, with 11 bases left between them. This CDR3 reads CASSGSFDEQFF. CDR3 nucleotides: TGTGCCAGTAGCGGGAGTTTCGATGAGCAGTTCTTC.

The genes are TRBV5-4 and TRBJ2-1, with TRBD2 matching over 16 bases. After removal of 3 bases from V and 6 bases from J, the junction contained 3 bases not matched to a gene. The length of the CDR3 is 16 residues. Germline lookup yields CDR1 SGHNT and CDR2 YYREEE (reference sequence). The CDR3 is CASSSGLAGGGNEQFF. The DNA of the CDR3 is TGTGCCAGCAGCTCGGGACTAGCGGGGGGGGGCAATGAGCAGTTCTTC. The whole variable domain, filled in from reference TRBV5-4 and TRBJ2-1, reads ETGVTQSPTHLIKTRGQQVTLRCSSQSGHNTVSWYQQALGQGPQFIFQYYREEENGRGNFPPRFSGLQFPNYSSELNVNALELDDSALYLCASSSGLAGGGNEQFFGPGTRLTVL.

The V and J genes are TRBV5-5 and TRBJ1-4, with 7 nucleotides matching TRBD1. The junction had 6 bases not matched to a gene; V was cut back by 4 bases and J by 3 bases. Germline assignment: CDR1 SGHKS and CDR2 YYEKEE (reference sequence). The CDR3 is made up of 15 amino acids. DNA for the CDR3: TGTGCCAGCAGCCTCCGACAGGGCGCTAATGAAAAACTGTTTTTT. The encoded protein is CASSLRQGANEKLFF.

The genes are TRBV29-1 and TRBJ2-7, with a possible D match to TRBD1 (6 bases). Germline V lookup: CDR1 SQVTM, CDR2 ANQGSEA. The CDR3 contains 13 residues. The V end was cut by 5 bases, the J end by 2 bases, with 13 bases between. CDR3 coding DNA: TGCAGCGTTTATATACAGGGCCCCTACGAGCAGTACTTC. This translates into CSVYIQGPYEQYF.

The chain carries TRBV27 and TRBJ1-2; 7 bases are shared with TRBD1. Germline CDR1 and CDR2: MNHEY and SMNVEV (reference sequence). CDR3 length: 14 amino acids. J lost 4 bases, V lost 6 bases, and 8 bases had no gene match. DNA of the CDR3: TGTGCCAGCAGAAGTGCAGGGGGTCGCTATGGCTACACCTTC. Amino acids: CASRSAGGRYGYTF.

The CDR3 loop is CSVTSGRADEQFF. CDR3 coding DNA: TGCAGCGTTACTAGCGGGAGGGCCGATGAGCAGTTCTTC. This chain connects TRBV29-1 to TRBJ2-1, with 13 nucleotides matching TRBD2. Germline V lookup: CDR1 SQVTM, CDR2 ANQGSEA. V trimming: 5 bases; J trimming: 8 bases; junction bases outside the gene matches: 3. This CDR3 is built from 13 residues.

CDR3 in DNA: TGTGCCAGTAGGGCTAGCTTCGAACACGAGCAGTACTTC. Its translation: CASRASFEHEQYF. The chain has TRBV6-1 and TRBJ2-7; the D gene is possibly TRBD2 (5 bases). The germline CDR1 and CDR2 sequences are MNHNS and SASEGT. V lost 9 bases to trimming and J lost 5 bases, with 17 bases between them. The CDR3 is 13 residues long.

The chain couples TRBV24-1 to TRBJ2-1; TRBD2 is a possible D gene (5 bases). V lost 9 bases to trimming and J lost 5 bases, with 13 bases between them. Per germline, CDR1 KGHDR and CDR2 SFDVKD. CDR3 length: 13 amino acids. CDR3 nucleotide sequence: TGTGCCACCCGTGGGAGTGCCAACAATGAGCAGTTCTTC. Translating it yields CATRGSANNEQFF.

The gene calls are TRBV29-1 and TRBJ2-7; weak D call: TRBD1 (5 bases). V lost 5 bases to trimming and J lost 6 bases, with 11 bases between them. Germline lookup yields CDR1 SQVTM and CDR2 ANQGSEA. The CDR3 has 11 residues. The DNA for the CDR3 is TGCAGCGTTCAGGGTTATCGCGAGCAGTACTTC. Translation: CSVQGYREQYF.

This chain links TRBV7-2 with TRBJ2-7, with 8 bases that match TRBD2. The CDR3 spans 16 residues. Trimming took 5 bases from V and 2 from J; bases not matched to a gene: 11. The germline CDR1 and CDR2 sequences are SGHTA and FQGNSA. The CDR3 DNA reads TGTGCCAGCAGCAGGATACTAGCGGAGCCCCCCTACGAGCAGTACTTC. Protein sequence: CASSRILAEPPYEQYF.